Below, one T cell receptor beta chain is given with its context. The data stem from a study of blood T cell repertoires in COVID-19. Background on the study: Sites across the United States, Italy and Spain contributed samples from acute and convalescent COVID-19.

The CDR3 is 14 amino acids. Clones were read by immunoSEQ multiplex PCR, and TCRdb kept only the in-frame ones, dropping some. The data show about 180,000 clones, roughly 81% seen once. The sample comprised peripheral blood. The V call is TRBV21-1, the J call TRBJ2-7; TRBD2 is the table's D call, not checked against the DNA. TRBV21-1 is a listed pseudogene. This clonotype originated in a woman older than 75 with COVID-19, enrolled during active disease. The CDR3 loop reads CASSNGGSVNEQYF. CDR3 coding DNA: TGTGCCAGCAGCAATGGCGGGAGTGTGAACGAGCAGTACTTC.